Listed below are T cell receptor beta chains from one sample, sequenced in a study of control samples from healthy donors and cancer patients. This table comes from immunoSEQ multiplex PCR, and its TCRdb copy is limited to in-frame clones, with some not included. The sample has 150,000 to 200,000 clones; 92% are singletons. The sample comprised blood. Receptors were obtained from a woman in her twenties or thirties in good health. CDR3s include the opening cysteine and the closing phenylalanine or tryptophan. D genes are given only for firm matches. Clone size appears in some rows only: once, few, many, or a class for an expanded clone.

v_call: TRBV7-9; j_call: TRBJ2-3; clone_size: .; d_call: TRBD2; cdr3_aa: CASSTGTSGRDTQYF; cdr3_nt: TGTGCCAGCAGTACCGGGACTAGCGGAAGAGATACGCAGTATTTT
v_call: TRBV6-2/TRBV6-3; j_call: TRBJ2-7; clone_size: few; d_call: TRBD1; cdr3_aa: CASSYSGTGGYEQYF; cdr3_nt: TGTGCCAGCAGTTACTCCGGGACAGGGGGCTACGAGCAGTACTTC
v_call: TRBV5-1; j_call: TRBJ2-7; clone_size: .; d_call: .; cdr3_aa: CASSLNGPAYEQYF; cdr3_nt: TGCGCCAGCAGCTTAAACGGGCCCGCCTACGAGCAGTACTTC
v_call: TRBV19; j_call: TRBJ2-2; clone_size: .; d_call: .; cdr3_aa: CASSISPGRGRRGTIGELFF; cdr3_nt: TGTGCCAGTAGTATCTCCCCTGGCAGGGGGAGGCGGGGGACAATAGGGGAGCTGTTTTTT
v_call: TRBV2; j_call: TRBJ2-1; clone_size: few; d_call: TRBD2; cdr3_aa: CASSLLAAPNEQFF; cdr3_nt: TGTGCCAGCAGTCTACTAGCGGCTCCCAATGAGCAGTTCTTC
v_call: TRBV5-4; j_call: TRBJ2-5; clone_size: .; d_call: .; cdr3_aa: CASSTSETQYF; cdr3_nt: TGTGCCAGCAGCACTAGTGAGACCCAGTACTTC
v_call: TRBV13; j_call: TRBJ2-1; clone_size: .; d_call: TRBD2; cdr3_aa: CASSWGGGNEQFF; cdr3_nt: TGTGCCAGCAGCTGGGGGGGAGGCAATGAGCAGTTCTTC
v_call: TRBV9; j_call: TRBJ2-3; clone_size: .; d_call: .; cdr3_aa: CASSPTDLRTDTQYF; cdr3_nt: TGTGCCAGCAGCCCCACGGACCTACGCACAGATACGCAGTATTTT
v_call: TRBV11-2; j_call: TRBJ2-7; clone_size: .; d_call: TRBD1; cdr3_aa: CASSRTGQGAWYEQYF; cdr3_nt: TGTGCCAGCAGCCGCACGGGTCAGGGGGCCTGGTACGAGCAGTACTTC
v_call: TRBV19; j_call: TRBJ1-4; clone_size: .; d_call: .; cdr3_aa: CASSVTSNEKLFF; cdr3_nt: TGTGCCAGTAGTGTCACATCTAATGAAAAACTGTTTTTT
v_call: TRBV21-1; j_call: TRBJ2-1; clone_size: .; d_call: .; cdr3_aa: CASSNECRIRVHQSSYNEQFF; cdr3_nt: TGTGCCAGCAGCAATGAGTGCAGGATTAGGGTCCACCAAAGCTCCTACAATGAGCAGTTCTTC
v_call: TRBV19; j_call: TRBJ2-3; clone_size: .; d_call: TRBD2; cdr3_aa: CASRSWREGTDTQYF; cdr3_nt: TGTGCCAGTAGGTCCTGGCGGGAGGGCACAGATACGCAGTATTTT
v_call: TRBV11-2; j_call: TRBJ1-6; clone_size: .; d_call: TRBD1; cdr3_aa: CASSFHRDSPTSSNSPLHF; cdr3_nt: TGTGCCAGCAGCTTCCACCGGGACAGCCCCACCTCGAGTAATTCACCCCTCCACTTT
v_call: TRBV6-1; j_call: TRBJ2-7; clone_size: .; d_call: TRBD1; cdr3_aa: CASSEAKGQGAYEQYF; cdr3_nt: TGTGCCAGCAGTGAAGCGAAGGGACAGGGGGCCTACGAGCAGTACTTC
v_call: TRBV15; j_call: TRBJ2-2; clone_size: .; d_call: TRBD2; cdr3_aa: CATSDWAGANTGELFF; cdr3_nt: TGTGCCACCAGCGACTGGGCGGGAGCGAACACCGGGGAGCTGTTTTTT
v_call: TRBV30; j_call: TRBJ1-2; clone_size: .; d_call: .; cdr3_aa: CAWSPGGRDWYGYTF; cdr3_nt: TGTGCCTGGAGCCCTGGGGGGCGTGATTGGTATGGCTACACCTTC
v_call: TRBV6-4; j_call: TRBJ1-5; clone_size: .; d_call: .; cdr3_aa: CASSVGLNQPQHF; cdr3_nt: TGTGCCAGCAGTGTCGGATTAAATCAGCCCCAGCATTTT
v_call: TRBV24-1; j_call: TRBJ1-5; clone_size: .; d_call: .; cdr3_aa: CATTKTPRTADDSNQPQHF; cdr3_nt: TGTGCCACCACCAAGACTCCTAGGACTGCCGATGATAGCAATCAGCCCCAGCATTTT
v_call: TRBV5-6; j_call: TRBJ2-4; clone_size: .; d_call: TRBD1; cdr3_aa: CASSLAGTDIQYF; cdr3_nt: TGTGCCAGCAGCTTAGCCGGGACAGACATTCAGTACTTC
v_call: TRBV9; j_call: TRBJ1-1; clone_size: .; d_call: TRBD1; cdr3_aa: CASSATGMNTEAFF; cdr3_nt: TGTGCCAGCAGCGCGACAGGGATGAACACTGAAGCTTTCTTT
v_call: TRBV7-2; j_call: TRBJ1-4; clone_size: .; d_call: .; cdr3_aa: CASSGNTGLELFF; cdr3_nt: TGTGCCAGCAGCGGAAACACGGGGCTGGAACTGTTTTTT
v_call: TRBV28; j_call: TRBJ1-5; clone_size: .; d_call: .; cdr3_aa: CASSSGPNQPQHF; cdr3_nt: TGTGCCAGCAGTTCGGGACCAAATCAGCCCCAGCATTTT
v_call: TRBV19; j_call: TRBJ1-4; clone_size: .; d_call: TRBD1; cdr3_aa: CASKETGREKLFF; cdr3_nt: TGTGCCAGTAAGGAGACAGGGAGGGAAAAACTGTTTTTT
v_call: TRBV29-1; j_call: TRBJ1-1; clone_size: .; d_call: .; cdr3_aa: CSGQLDTEAFF; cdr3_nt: TGCAGCGGGCAGTTGGACACTGAAGCTTTCTTT
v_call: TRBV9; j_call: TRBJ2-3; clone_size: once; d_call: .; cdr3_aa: CASSPRDIRTDTQYF; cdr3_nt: TGTGCCAGCAGCCCTCGGGACATTCGCACAGATACGCAGTATTTT
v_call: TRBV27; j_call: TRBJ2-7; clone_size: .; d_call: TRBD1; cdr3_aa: CASSPLGQGIYYYEQYF; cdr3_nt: TGTGCCAGCAGTCCCCTTGGACAGGGGATTTATTATTACGAGCAGTACTTC
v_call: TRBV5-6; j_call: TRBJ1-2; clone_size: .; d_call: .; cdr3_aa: CASSPRQGNYGYTF; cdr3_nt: TGTGCCAGCAGCCCAAGGCAGGGGAACTATGGCTACACCTTC
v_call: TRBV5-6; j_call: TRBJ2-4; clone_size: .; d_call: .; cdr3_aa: CASSLGLAKNIQYF; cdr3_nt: TGTGCCAGCAGCTTAGGGTTAGCCAAAAACATTCAGTACTTC
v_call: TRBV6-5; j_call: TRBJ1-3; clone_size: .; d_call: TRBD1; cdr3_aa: CASIHRGRDGNTIYF; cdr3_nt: TGTGCCAGCATTCACAGGGGGAGGGATGGAAACACCATATATTTT
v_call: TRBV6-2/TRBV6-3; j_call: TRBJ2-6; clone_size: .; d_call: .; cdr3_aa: CASSSGGRDTFSGANVLTF; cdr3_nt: TGTGCCAGCAGTTCTGGAGGCCGGGACACCTTCTCTGGGGCCAACGTCCTGACTTTC
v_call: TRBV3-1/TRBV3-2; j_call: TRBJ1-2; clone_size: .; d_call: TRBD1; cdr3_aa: CASSQGKGAYYGYTF; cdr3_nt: TGTGCCAGCAGCCAGGGGAAGGGGGCCTACTATGGCTACACCTTC
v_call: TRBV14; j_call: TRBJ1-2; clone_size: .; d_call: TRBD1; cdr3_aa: CASRKGQGASYGYTF; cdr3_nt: TGTGCCAGCAGAAAGGGACAGGGGGCAAGCTATGGCTACACCTTC